The 9 T cell receptor beta chains reported below all come from one sample, sequenced in a study of identical twins. Each CDR3 protein is one row after TCRdb ran MiXCR on the 5' RACE reads. The sample shows 650,000 to 800,000 distinct CDR3 sequences, 8.5% to 9.5% of them seen only once. These same records also appear under a second study, on yellow fever vaccine responses in identical twins.

Sequencing was carried out using PBMCs. These receptors were obtained from a woman aged 18 to 35 in good health.

This clonotype came up a few times. This CDR3 is CASSNQQGKYEQYF. CDR3 nucleotide sequence: TGTGCCAGCAGCAACCAACAGGGAAAGTACGAGCAGTACTTC. This chain links TRBV7-9 with TRBJ2-7; tentatively, D is TRBD1 (6 bases). CDR3 length: 14 residues. The V gene's germline CDR1 is SEHNR and CDR2 FQNEAQ (reference sequence). The ends were cut back, 5 bases at V and 4 bases at J, with 15 bases in the middle.

This clonotype was picked up a small number of times. The chain joins TRBV21-1 to TRBJ2-4. TRBV21-1 is a pseudogene. The CDR3 spans 11 residues. The CDR3 sequence is CASSNQRERYF. The CDR3 DNA reads TGTGCCAGCAGCAACCAAAGGGAAAGGTACTTC.

The chain combines TRBV7-2 with TRBJ2-7; TRBD2 might be the D (6 bases). V lost 11 bases to trimming and J lost 0 bases, with 14 bases between them. The CDR3 is 13 amino acids. Germline CDR1 reads SGHTA; CDR2 reads FQGNSA. The CDR3 reads CAGGDGNSYEQYF. The CDR3, as DNA: TGTGCCGGCGGGGACGGAAACTCCTACGAGCAGTACTTC.

This clonotype was recorded at least ten times. This chain links TRBV9 with TRBJ2-3; a possible D gene is TRBD2 (6 bases). The CDR3 has 14 amino acids. The ends were cut back, 4 bases at V and 3 bases at J, with 12 bases in the middle. In germline, CDR1 is SGDLS, CDR2 YYNGEE. For the CDR3, the DNA is TGTGCCAGCAGCCCTCAGGGACTGACAGATACGCAGTATTTT. This encodes CASSPQGLTDTQYF.

The sample holds a few counts of this clonotype. The V and J genes are TRBV12-3 or TRBV12-4 and TRBJ1-2, with TRBD1 matching over 9 bases. The J segment lost 8 bases and the V segment lost 5 bases, leaving 15 bases of the junction unmatched. This CDR3 has 16 amino acids. CDR3 sequence (DNA): TGTGCCAGCAGTCCCTCGACAGGGGGTGGGATTTGGGGCTACACCTTC. This sequence encodes CASSPSTGGGIWGYTF.

This clonotype has a handful of counts. V is TRBV27 and J is TRBJ2-3, with 10 bases lining up with TRBD2. Trimming cost V 6 bases and J 4 bases; bases outside gene matches: 10. The germline V gene encodes CDR1 MNHEY and CDR2 SMNVEV (reference sequence). This CDR3 region has 16 residues. CDR3 loop: CASSLLSGRGPDTQYF. Written as DNA, the CDR3 is TGTGCCAGCAGCCTTCTCAGCGGGAGGGGACCAGATACGCAGTATTTT.

Only a few counts were recorded for this clonotype. In nucleotides, the CDR3 is TGTGCCAGCAGTGCCGGACTAGCGGGGATCCAAGAGACCCAGTACTTC. The encoded protein is CASSAGLAGIQETQYF. This rearrangement joins TRBV2 to TRBJ2-5; 12 bases map to TRBD2. V lost 4 bases, J lost 1 base, and 4 bases stayed unmatched. Germline V gene sequence: CDR1 SNHLY, CDR2 FYNNEI. This CDR3 spans 16 amino acids.

This clonotype was recorded at least ten times. V gene TRBV2 combines with J gene TRBJ1-4, with D tentatively TRBD1 (6 bases). Germline V CDR1 and CDR2: SNHLY, FYNNEI. The CDR3 has 13 amino acids. V lost 11 bases and J 6 bases, leaving 16 bases between the germline ends. CDR3 protein: CACIQGRDEKLFF. The CDR3 DNA sequence: TGTGCCTGTATACAGGGTAGGGATGAAAAACTGTTTTTT.

A note on this clonotype: An end of the junction does not agree with germline; a read error may underlie this. The rearrangement joins TRBV6-1 to TRBJ2-1, with D perhaps given as TRBD1 or TRBD2 (9 bases each). Germline CDR1 MNHNS, CDR2 SASEGT. This CDR3 is built from 21 residues. Here the CDR3 DNA reads TGTGCCAGCAGTCAAGCCACGGGACAGGGCAAAGTAAAGCGGGAGGCCAATGAGCAGTTCTTC. This translates into CASSQATGQGKVKREANEQFF.